These T cell receptor beta chains were read from a single sample in a study of neoadjuvant anti-PD-1 for oral cavity cancer. Repertoires were generated with immunoSEQ multiplex PCR, while TCRdb's copy carries only in-frame clones and drops some. Of 65,000 to 95,000 clones in the sample, approximately 80% are singletons; the top ten hold around 3%. The sequencing here drew on PBMCs, taken before nivolumab (anti-PD-1) treatment. These receptors came from a person between 35 and 79 years old with oral cavity squamous cell carcinoma. Both conserved end residues are part of each CDR3. A D gene is named only where the DNA matches it firmly. Clone size is shown for a subset of rows, as once, few, many or a class of expanded clone.

d_call cdr3_length j_call clone_size v_call cdr3_aa cdr3_nt
TRBD2 15 TRBJ2-5 - TRBV30 CAWSFGGREAETQYF TGTGCCTGGAGCTTTGGCGGGAGGGAGGCGGAGACCCAGTACTTC
- 16 TRBJ1-2 - TRBV29-1 CSVIDPSLGPVFGYTF TGCAGCGTTATCGACCCTAGCCTGGGCCCCGTCTTTGGCTACACCTTC
- 16 TRBJ2-1 - TRBV11-2 CASSLGRTGRGSEQFF TGTGCCAGCAGCTTAGGCCGGACGGGCCGGGGTAGTGAGCAGTTCTTC
- 16 TRBJ2-1 - TRBV15 CATSDPRPNSYNEQFF TGTGCCACCAGCGACCCGCGTCCTAACTCCTACAATGAGCAGTTCTTC
- 13 TRBJ2-7 - TRBV2 CASTPGEVGEQYF TGTGCCAGCACCCCAGGGGAAGTGGGCGAGCAGTACTTC
TRBD1 12 TRBJ2-7 few TRBV6-1 CASRGQGDEQYF TGTGCCAGCAGGGGACAGGGGGACGAGCAGTACTTC
- 13 TRBJ2-1 - TRBV6-5 CASSSAVYNEQFF TGTGCCAGCAGTTCGGCAGTGTACAATGAGCAGTTCTTC
- 15 TRBJ1-3 once TRBV4-1 CASSQGGIPGNTIYF TGCGCCAGCAGCCAAGGGGGTATTCCTGGAAACACCATATATTTT
- 15 TRBJ2-4 - TRBV11-2 CASSFGAVAKNIQYF TGTGCCAGCAGCTTCGGGGCGGTAGCCAAAAACATTCAGTACTTC
- 15 TRBJ2-3 - TRBV30 CAWSVQGGKTDTQYF TGTGCCTGGAGTGTACAGGGCGGGAAAACAGATACGCAGTATTTT
- 16 TRBJ2-5 - TRBV6-5 CASSYSQGGLGETQYF TGTGCCAGCAGTTACTCACAGGGTGGGCTTGGGGAGACCCAGTACTTC
TRBD1 15 TRBJ2-1 - TRBV27 CASRMTGTVYNEQFF TGTGCCAGCAGGATGACAGGGACGGTTTACAATGAGCAGTTCTTC
TRBD2 12 TRBJ2-5 - TRBV29-1 CSVRGGGETQYF TGCAGCGTCCGGGGGGGCGGGGAGACCCAGTACTTC
TRBD1 15 TRBJ2-7 few TRBV6-5 CASSYPGQGSVEQYF TGTGCCAGCAGTTACCCCGGACAGGGCTCCGTCGAGCAGTACTTC
- 15 TRBJ1-5 - TRBV6-1 CASSEPRGSNQPQHF TGTGCCAGCAGTGAGCCGAGGGGAAGCAATCAGCCCCAGCATTTT
- 12 TRBJ1-5 - TRBV2 CASSYDSQPQHF TGTGCCAGCAGTTATGACAGTCAGCCCCAGCATTTT
- 13 TRBJ1-2 few TRBV6-1 CASSLYWSYGYTF TGTGCCAGCTCACTGTACTGGTCCTATGGCTACACCTTC
- 11 TRBJ2-7 - TRBV5-6 CASSREREQYF TGTGCCAGCAGCCGGGAGCGAGAGCAGTACTTC
TRBD1 16 TRBJ2-5 - TRBV7-9 CASSRPPTGSQETQYF TGTGCCAGCAGCCGTCCCCCGACAGGGTCCCAAGAGACCCAGTACTTC
TRBD1 13 TRBJ2-7 - TRBV19 CASSGTGFGEQYF TGTGCCAGTAGCGGGACAGGGTTTGGCGAGCAGTACTTC
TRBD2 15 TRBJ2-3 - TRBV6-5 CASSYGLAGVDTQYF TGTGCCAGCAGTTACGGACTAGCGGGAGTGGATACGCAGTATTTT
- 10 TRBJ2-2 - TRBV2 CASSEPGVFF TGTGCCAGCAGTGAACCCGGGGTGTTTTTT
- 15 TRBJ2-2 - TRBV2 CASSRQSSGTGELFF TGTGCCAGCAGTCGACAGAGCTCGGGCACCGGGGAGCTGTTTTTT
TRBD1 15 TRBJ1-2 once TRBV4-1 CASSQGQGMVGGYTF TGCGCCAGCAGCCAAGGACAGGGGATGGTAGGGGGCTACACCTTC
- 14 TRBJ2-3 once TRBV5-1 CASSLGGFTDTQYF TGCGCCAGCAGCTTGGGAGGCTTCACAGATACGCAGTATTTT
TRBD1 12 TRBJ1-2 - TRBV6-5 CASSYSQGGYTF TGTGCCAGCAGTTACTCACAGGGGGGCTACACCTTC
TRBD1 14 TRBJ2-3 - TRBV9 CASSEAGGIGTQYF TGTGCCAGCAGCGAGGCAGGGGGCATCGGTACGCAGTATTTT
TRBD2 15 TRBJ2-1 once TRBV4-2 CASSPGTSGYNEQFF TGTGCCAGCAGTCCCGGGACTAGCGGATACAATGAGCAGTTCTTC
- 15 TRBJ2-3 - TRBV6-5 CASSYERSNTDTQYF TGTGCCAGCAGTTACGAACGGAGTAACACAGATACGCAGTATTTT
- 13 TRBJ2-2 few TRBV9 CASRQGNTGELFF TGTGCCAGCAGACAGGGCAACACCGGGGAGCTGTTTTTT
- 13 TRBJ2-7 - TRBV5-1 CASSLELSYEQYF TGCGCCAGCAGCTTAGAGCTCTCCTACGAGCAGTACTTC
- 13 TRBJ2-2 - TRBV5-1 CASSSPNPGELFF TGCGCCAGCAGCTCACCAAACCCCGGGGAGCTGTTTTTT
- 12 TRBJ2-7 few TRBV29-1 CSVEDLTTGQYF TGCAGCGTTGAAGATCTAACAACAGGGCAGTACTTC
TRBD2 13 TRBJ2-5 - TRBV5-1 CASSSGIQETQYF TGCGCCAGCAGTAGCGGGATACAAGAGACCCAGTACTTC
- 13 TRBJ1-5 - TRBV30 CACATGYNQPQHF TGTGCCTGCGCCACAGGGTACAATCAGCCCCAGCATTTT
TRBD1 19 TRBJ1-2 - TRBV7-9 CASSFGFTGGARVGYGYTF TGTGCCAGCAGCTTTGGGTTTACAGGGGGCGCGAGAGTCGGCTATGGCTACACCTTC